This TCR beta chain originates from a study of OX40 agonist ivuxolimab in advanced cancers. Background on the study: An agonistic anti-OX40 (CD134) antibody, ivuxolimab, was used to treat the patients. Eligibility rules accepted prior anti-PD-1, anti-PD-L1 or anti-CTLA-4 therapy, and 40% to 50% had some.

Study-wide findings and caveats: Mean expanded clone counts were higher in CD8+ than CD4+ T cells. Blood T cells, both CD4+ and CD8+, expanded clonally by week 6 at 0.1 to 3.0 mg/kg.

The data were produced by immunoSEQ multiplex PCR, yet TCRdb's version contains in-frame clones alone and is incomplete. This table holds 65,000 to 85,000 clones, approximately 85% found once. Note on this clone: Its antigen is not known.

CDR1 is MGHRA, CDR2 YSYEKL, per germline. Trimming removed 1 base at V and 6 bases at J, with 10 bases between. The CDR3 is 15 residues long. This rearrangement joins TRBV4-1 to TRBJ1-6; D unclear. The source was CD4+ or CD8+ T cells sorted from blood, collected in a trial of the OX40 agonist ivuxolimab. The sequence was obtained from an adult with an advanced solid tumor such as melanoma, head and neck, liver or kidney cancer. CDR3 DNA: TGCGCCAGCAGCCAAGCCCCGGAAGCTAATTCACCCCTCCACTTT. This sequence encodes CASSQAPEANSPLHF.